This T cell receptor (beta chain) was identified in a study of T cell repertoires in cytomegalovirus infection. Study at large: Indications of both CMV infection and matching HLA type were provided by public TCR beta signatures. Findings and limits, study-wide: HLA-C-restricted CMV-specific TCR beta clonotypes were dominant in the ex vivo response.

CDR3 length: 15 amino acids. Germline loops: CDR1 KGHSH, CDR2 LQKENI. Trimming took 3 bases from V and 6 from J, leaving 15 bases between them. From the reads, TCRdb called clonotypes with MiXCR, one entry per CDR3 protein. Counted here are 400,000 or so distinct CDR3 sequences, 31% occurring once; the ten biggest clones make up around 15%. This clonotype turned up a few times. What it recognizes is unknown. V gene TRBV18 combines with J gene TRBJ1-5; maybe TRBD1 (5 bases). Source material: PBMCs. This TCR was recovered from a human donor in good health (CMV status not recorded). Some clones in this sample may be carry-over from other donors' samples. DNA of the CDR3: TGTGCCAGCTCACCCGGGCAGGGCGGACTTCAGCCCCAGCATTTT. Amino acids: CASSPGQGGLQPQHF.